This TCR beta chain was documented in a study of a mutant IDH1 vaccine in newly diagnosed glioma. In the study overall: Most had both radiotherapy and temozolomide beforehand; others had only one. Study results and caveats: Of all patients, 93.3% showed vaccine-induced immune responses.

Remarks on this clone: The antigen is unknown.

This CDR3 is built from 14 residues. Trimming removed 6 bases from V and 1 base from J, with 12 bases in between. Germline assignment: CDR1 MNHNY and CDR2 SVGAGI (reference sequence). As to time point: week 5, during vaccination. Every vaccination contained 300 ug of the mutant IDH1 20-mer peptide and was paired with topical imiquimod. The method was immunoSEQ multiplex PCR; TCRdb's version includes in-frame clones alone and lacks a portion of them. The sample contains about 56,000 clones, around 90% of which appear only once. This sample comprised PBMCs, obtained from a glioma patient whose treatment included an IDH1 peptide vaccine. This clonotype originated in a woman in her 40s with glioma. The V call is TRBV6-6, the J call TRBJ1-2; possible D gene TRBD1, 6 bases. CDR3 protein: CASSYGQLNYGYTF. CDR3 nucleotide sequence: TGTGCCAGCAGCTACGGACAGCTTAACTATGGCTACACCTTC.